The rows below give T cell receptor beta chains drawn from one sample of a study of cytomegalovirus exposure and HLA in healthy donors. The table came from immunoSEQ multiplex PCR; TCRdb's copy has only in-frame clones and leaves some out. The sample consists of 100,000 or so clones, roughly 15% of them appearing once. The specimen was PBMCs. These TCRs come from a female donor in good health and CMV-seronegative. Each CDR3 is given with its conserved first and last residue. The D gene is left open where the match is weak. A row's size may be missing; if present it is once, few, many or a size class.

D | J | size | V | DNA | CDR3
. | TRBJ2-3 | few | TRBV19 | TGTGCCAGTAGCCCCTCAATTGGTCGGACAGATACGCAGTATTTT | CASSPSIGRTDTQYF
TRBD1 | TRBJ2-1 | . | TRBV19 | TGTGCCAGTAGCCGGACAGGGAACTCCTACAATGAGCAGTTCTTC | CASSRTGNSYNEQFF
. | TRBJ2-1 | . | TRBV29-1 | TGCAGCGTTTTCACCTCCGGGTCCCAAACCCCAGGGAGGTTTAATGAGCAGTTCTTC | CSVFTSGSQTPGRFNEQFF
. | TRBJ1-1 | . | TRBV19 | TGTGCCAGTAGTATAGAGGGGGCGCGTATGGTAAAGGGCCAAGAAGCTTTCTTT | CASSIEGARMVKGQEAFF
TRBD2 | TRBJ2-3 | . | TRBV5-6 | TGTGCCACCGCCACCGGGACTAGGATTGATACGCAGTATTTT | CATATGTRIDTQYF
TRBD1 | TRBJ1-5 | . | TRBV7-2 | TGTGCCAGCAGCTTCTTCCGGGACAGGGGTATGAGGCAGCCCCAGCATTTT | CASSFFRDRGMRQPQHF
. | TRBJ1-1 | many | TRBV10-3 | TGTGCCATCGCGTCAGGGAGGGGAGCTTTCTTT | CAIASGRGAFF
. | TRBJ1-3 | few | TRBV11-3 | TGTGCCAGCAGACCGGGTGGAGGTAGAAACAACATATATTTT | CASRPGGGRNNIYF
TRBD2 | TRBJ2-3 | . | TRBV30 | TGTGCCTGCCGGTCGGGGGGCCCCGGGACTAGCGGGAGCCCTTTTAAAGATACGCAGTATTTT | CACRSGGPGTSGSPFKDTQYF
. | TRBJ2-5 | . | TRBV30 | TGTGCATCTGGCCCAGGGACAATAGAGACCCAGTACTTC | CASGPGTIETQYF
. | TRBJ1-5 | few | TRBV16 | TGTGCCAGCAGCCTCAGCCGGGGGGGTAATCAGCCCCAGCATTTT | CASSLSRGGNQPQHF
. | TRBJ2-7 | . | TRBV27 | TGTGCCAGCAGTTTATCCGAGAGGGCTGTTGGCGAGCAGTACTTC | CASSLSERAVGEQYF
. | TRBJ2-7 | few | TRBV10-1 | TGCGCCAGCAGCCTCCCTCTAGCCTACGAGCAGTACTTC | CASSLPLAYEQYF
. | TRBJ2-2 | . | TRBV11-2 | TGTGCCAGCAGCCGACAGCCTTTTAACACCGGGGAGCTGTTTTTT | CASSRQPFNTGELFF
. | TRBJ2-7 | . | TRBV11-2 | TGTGCCAGCAGCTTAGTATTCGGGACAACAATGAGGGACTCCTACGAGCAGTACTTC | CASSLVFGTTMRDSYEQYF
. | TRBJ2-7 | . | TRBV13 | TGTGCCAGCAGCTTAGAAGGGGCTCCCCACGAGCAGTACTTC | CASSLEGAPHEQYF
TRBD1 | TRBJ1-1 | . | TRBV4-1 | TGCGCCAGCAGCCAAGCTGGTGACAGGGGGAACACTGAAGCTTTCTTT | CASSQAGDRGNTEAFF
TRBD2 | TRBJ2-1 | . | TRBV7-9 | TGTGCCAGCAGTTCTCTCGGCGTAGCGGGAGCCTACAATGAGCAGTTCTTC | CASSSLGVAGAYNEQFF
TRBD1 | TRBJ1-1 | . | TRBV5-1 | TGCGCCAGCAGCCCATCCCCGGACAGGGTAAAAGGTGAAGCTTTCTTT | CASSPSPDRVKGEAFF
TRBD2 | TRBJ2-7 | few | TRBV2 | TGTGCCAGCTCTGGGACTAGCGGGAGGGTAGAGCAGTACTTC | CASSGTSGRVEQYF
. | TRBJ2-2 | . | TRBV19 | TGTGCCAGTTCACAGGGGCGGAGGGCCGGGGAGCTGTTTTTT | CASSQGRRAGELFF
. | TRBJ1-6 | few | TRBV30 | TGTGCCTGGAGTGTACAGAATTCACCCCTCCACTTT | CAWSVQNSPLHF
. | TRBJ2-2 | . | TRBV4-2 | TGTGCCAGCAGCCAGCCCCCTAGTAGTGGCACCGGGGAGCTGTTTTTT | CASSQPPSSGTGELFF
. | TRBJ2-1 | once | TRBV5-1 | TGCGCCAGCAGCCTGGGGGCTGTCGGGGGAGCTACTGAGCAGTTCTTC | CASSLGAVGGATEQFF
. | TRBJ2-1 | . | TRBV19 | TGTGCCAGTAGTAGCGGTTTAAACTACAATGAGCAGTTCTTC | CASSSGLNYNEQFF
. | TRBJ1-1 | few | TRBV7-9 | TGTGCCAGCAGCTTTGCAAGAAACGGTGAAGCTTTCTTT | CASSFARNGEAFF
. | TRBJ2-2 | . | TRBV19 | TGTGCCAGTAGTATCGTCGGGGCCGGGGAGCTGTTTTTT | CASSIVGAGELFF
TRBD1 | TRBJ1-6 | few | TRBV5-1 | TGCGCCAGCAGCGCAGGGACAGGGGGTACGGATTCACCCCTCCACTTT | CASSAGTGGTDSPLHF
TRBD2 | TRBJ2-3 | . | TRBV19 | TGTGCCAGCAATACGCCCGGGGGGGCAGATACGCAGTATTTT | CASNTPGGADTQYF
. | TRBJ2-1 | . | TRBV19 | TGTGCCAGTAGTATAGGTCAGGGCAGCTACAATGAGCAGTTCTTC | CASSIGQGSYNEQFF
TRBD2 | TRBJ2-1 | . | TRBV7-2 | TGTGCCAGCAGCGACGGGGGGGCAGGGCGGCATGAGCAGTTCTTC | CASSDGGAGRHEQFF
. | TRBJ1-1 | few | TRBV10-3 | TGTGCCATCAGTGAACGGGCAACCAACGGGGCTGAAGCTTTCTTT | CAISERATNGAEAFF
. | TRBJ1-5 | . | TRBV10-3 | TGTGCCATCAGGCCGGGGGAGGAGCAGCCCCAGCATTTT | CAIRPGEEQPQHF
TRBD1 | TRBJ2-7 | few | TRBV7-8 | TGTGCCAGCAGCTTATCCGGGACAGGGCTCGCCGAGCAGTACTTC | CASSLSGTGLAEQYF
. | TRBJ2-6 | few | TRBV4-3 | TGCGCCAGCAGCCAAGATTGGCCGTCTGGGGCCAACGTCCTGACTTTC | CASSQDWPSGANVLTF
. | TRBJ2-1 | few | TRBV4-1 | TGCGCCAGCAGCCAAGAGGAGGTAAACCCCTACAATGAGCAGTTCTTC | CASSQEEVNPYNEQFF
TRBD2 | TRBJ2-3 | . | TRBV7-3 | TGTGCCAGCAGCTTTGGGCGGGAGGCTCCAGATACGCAGTATTTT | CASSFGREAPDTQYF
. | TRBJ2-7 | . | TRBV7-2 | TGTGCCAGCAGCTTACCGCAGGCGGGCGCCTACGAGCAGTACTTC | CASSLPQAGAYEQYF
. | TRBJ1-1 | few | TRBV5-1 | TGCGCCAGCAGCAACCTAGGGAGTCTAGAAGCTTTCTTT | CASSNLGSLEAFF
TRBD1 | TRBJ2-7 | . | TRBV6-5 | TGTGCCAGCAGACGGGCGACAGGGACCTACGAGCAGTACTTC | CASRRATGTYEQYF
TRBD2 | TRBJ2-3 | few | TRBV13 | TGTGCCAGCAGTCTGCGGGGGGGGACCCATACGCAGTATTTT | CASSLRGGTHTQYF